The 11 T cell receptor beta chains listed next were all sequenced from one sample in a study of T-cell reconstitution after alpha-beta-depleted transplantation in children. The library targeted TCRbeta and was prepared with unique molecular identifiers. Using its own MiXCR run on the PCR reads, TCRdb lists one record per CDR3 protein. The sample includes roughly 500,000 distinct CDR3 sequences, roughly 33% of them seen just once. Sample: PBMCs from the stem cell graft donor, taken from the stem cell graft. These TCRs come from a human donor who donated a stem cell graft to a child with aplastic anemia.

This chain joins TRBV27 and TRBJ2-1; D remains ambiguous. V lost 5 bases and J 0 bases, leaving 11 bases between the germline ends. Looked up from germline, CDR1 is MNHEY and CDR2 is SMNVEV (reference sequence). This CDR3 has 15 residues. The CDR3 protein is CASSRVPSSYNEQFF. Written as DNA, the CDR3 is TGTGCCAGCAGTCGTGTGCCTAGCTCCTACAATGAGCAGTTCTTC.

The chain combines TRBV3-1 with TRBJ2-2; TRBD2 might be the D (5 bases). CDR1 and CDR2 from the germline V gene are LGHDT and YNNKEL (reference sequence). This CDR3 contains 16 residues. V dropped 1 base and J dropped 5 bases, with 14 bases sitting between them. The CDR3 DNA reads TGTGCCAGCAGCCAAGGGATGGTGCCGGGGACCGGGGAGCTGTTTTTT. The encoded protein is CASSQGMVPGTGELFF.

There are a few counts of this clonotype. The chain employs TRBV5-4 and TRBJ2-1; D is undetermined. The germline CDR1 and CDR2 sequences are SGHNT and YYREEE (reference sequence). The V end was cut by 0 bases, the J end by 8 bases, with 12 bases between. This CDR3 is 14 amino acids long. The CDR3 loop reads CASSLGRGAHEQFF. CDR3 in DNA: TGTGCCAGCAGCTTGGGGAGAGGAGCCCATGAGCAGTTCTTC.

This clonotype was picked up one time. The V gene is TRBV7-2, the J gene TRBJ2-1; TRBD2 matches at 10 bases. The CDR3 has 15 residues. Germline V gives CDR1 SGHTA, CDR2 FQGNSA. The J segment lost 9 bases and the V segment lost 3 bases, leaving 8 bases of the junction unmatched. The chain's CDR3 is CASSFRTSGWGEQFF. The DNA for the CDR3 is TGTGCCAGCAGCTTTCGGACTAGCGGTTGGGGTGAGCAGTTCTTC.

This clonotype was detected only a few times. The chain combines TRBV24-1 with TRBJ2-1; no reliable D call. V was cut by 4 bases and J by 0 bases, with 6 bases left in between. The germline CDR1 and CDR2 sequences are KGHDR and SFDVKD. The CDR3 is 14 amino acids. The CDR3 is CATSDANSYNEQFF. Here the CDR3 DNA reads TGTGCCACCAGTGACGCGAACTCCTACAATGAGCAGTTCTTC.

This chain joins TRBV20-1 and TRBJ2-7; D not certain. Trimming pared 5 bases from V and 3 bases from J, leaving 14 bases between. CDR3 length equals 13 residues. CDR1 and CDR2 (germline): DFQATT, SNEGSKA (reference sequence). The CDR3 sequence is CSAPHNWDYEQYF. CDR3 nucleotide sequence: TGCAGTGCTCCTCATAACTGGGACTACGAGCAGTACTTC.

The CDR3: CASSLQGGELFF. CDR3 in DNA: TGTGCCAGCAGCCTACAGGGCGGGGAGCTGTTTTTT. The chain carries TRBV6-2 or TRBV6-3 and TRBJ2-2; D might be TRBD1 (6 bases). The CDR3 contains 12 residues. CDR1 and CDR2 from the germline V gene are MNHEY and SVGEGT. V dropped 6 bases and J dropped 7 bases, with 9 bases sitting between them.

This clonotype was seen more than once but under ten times. The chain couples TRBV4-3 to TRBJ2-7; maybe TRBD2 (5 bases). The germline V gene has CDR1 LGHNA and CDR2 YSLEER. Trimming removed 2 bases from V and 7 bases from J, with 18 bases in between. The CDR3 covers 15 residues. DNA of the CDR3: TGCGCCAGCAGCCAATATTGGAAGGCTCCGGGAGAGCAGTACTTC. It translates to CASSQYWKAPGEQYF.

This chain joins TRBV4-1 and TRBJ2-7; TRBD1 or TRBD2 may be the D gene (5 bases each). Trimming took 2 bases from V and 0 from J, leaving 11 bases between them. The CDR3 loop spans 15 amino acids. CDR1 and CDR2 from the germline V gene are MGHRA and YSYEKL. The CDR3 bases are TGCGCCAGCAGCCAATTTTGGGGGAGCTCCTACGAGCAGTACTTC. The encoded protein is CASSQFWGSSYEQYF.

The table lists this clonotype with a few counts. The V gene is TRBV5-1, the J gene TRBJ1-2; D is perhaps TRBD1 (5 bases). The V end was cut by 2 bases, the J end by 2 bases, with 19 bases between. This CDR3 is built from 17 residues. The V gene's germline CDR1 is SGHRS and CDR2 YFSETQ. CDR3 loop: CASSFKETGGLNYGYTF. The CDR3 DNA sequence: TGCGCCAGCAGCTTTAAGGAGACGGGGGGGTTGAACTATGGCTACACCTTC.

This clonotype has more than one count but fewer than ten. This chain uses TRBV7-9 with TRBJ1-1; D might be TRBD1 (5 bases). Germline lookup yields CDR1 SEHNR and CDR2 FQNEAQ (reference sequence). V lost 4 bases to trimming and J lost 2 bases, with 14 bases between them. CDR3 length: 15 amino acids. CDR3 loop: CASSSTGTANTEAFF. The DNA for the CDR3 is TGTGCCAGCAGCTCAACCGGGACGGCTAACACTGAAGCTTTCTTT.